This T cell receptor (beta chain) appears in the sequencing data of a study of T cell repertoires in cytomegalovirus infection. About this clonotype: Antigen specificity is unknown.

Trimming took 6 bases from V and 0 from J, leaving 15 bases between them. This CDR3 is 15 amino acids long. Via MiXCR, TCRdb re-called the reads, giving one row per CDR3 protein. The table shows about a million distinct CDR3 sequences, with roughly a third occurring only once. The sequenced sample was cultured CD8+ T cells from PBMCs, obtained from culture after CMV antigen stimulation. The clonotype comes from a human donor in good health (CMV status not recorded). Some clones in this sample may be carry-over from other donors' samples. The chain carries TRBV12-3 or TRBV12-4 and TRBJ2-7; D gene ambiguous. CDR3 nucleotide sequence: TGTGCCAGCAGCCGCAAGAGTGGGTCCTCCTACGAGCAGTACTTC. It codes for CASSRKSGSSYEQYF.